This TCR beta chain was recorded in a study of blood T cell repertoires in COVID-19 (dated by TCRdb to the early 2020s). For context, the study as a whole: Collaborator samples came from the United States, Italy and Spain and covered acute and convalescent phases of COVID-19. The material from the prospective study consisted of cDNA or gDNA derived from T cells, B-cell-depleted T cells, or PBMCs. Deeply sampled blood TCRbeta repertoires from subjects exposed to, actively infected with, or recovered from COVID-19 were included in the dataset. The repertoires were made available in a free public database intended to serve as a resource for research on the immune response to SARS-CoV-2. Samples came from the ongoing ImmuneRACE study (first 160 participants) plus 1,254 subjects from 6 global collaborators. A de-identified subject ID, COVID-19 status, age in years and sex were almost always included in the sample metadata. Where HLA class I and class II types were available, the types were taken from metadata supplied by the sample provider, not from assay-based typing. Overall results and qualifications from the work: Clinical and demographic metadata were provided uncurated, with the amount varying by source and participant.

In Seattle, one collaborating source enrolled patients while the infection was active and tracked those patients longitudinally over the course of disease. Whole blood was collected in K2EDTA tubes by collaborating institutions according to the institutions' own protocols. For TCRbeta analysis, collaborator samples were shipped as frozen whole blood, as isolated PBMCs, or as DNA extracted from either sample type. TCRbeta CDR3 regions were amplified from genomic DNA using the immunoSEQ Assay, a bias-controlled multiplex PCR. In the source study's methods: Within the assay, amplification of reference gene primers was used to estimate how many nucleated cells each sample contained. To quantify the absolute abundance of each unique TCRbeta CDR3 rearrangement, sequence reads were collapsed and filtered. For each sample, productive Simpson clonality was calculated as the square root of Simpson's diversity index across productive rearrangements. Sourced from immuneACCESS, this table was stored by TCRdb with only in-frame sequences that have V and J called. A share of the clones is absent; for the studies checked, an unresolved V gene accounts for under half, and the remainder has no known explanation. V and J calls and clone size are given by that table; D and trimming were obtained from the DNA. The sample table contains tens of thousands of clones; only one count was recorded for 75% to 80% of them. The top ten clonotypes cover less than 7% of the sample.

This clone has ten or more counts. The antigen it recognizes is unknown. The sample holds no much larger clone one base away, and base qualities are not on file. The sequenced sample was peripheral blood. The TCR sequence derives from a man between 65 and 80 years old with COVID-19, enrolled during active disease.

The CDR3 reads as follows: CASSERSKETQYF. The DNA sequence is given as TGTGCCAGCAGTGAGAGAAGCAAGGAGACCCAGTACTTC. Recombination linked TRBV25-1 to TRBJ2-5, with no D gene named confidently. Via the germline V gene, CDR1 is MGHDK and CDR2 SYGVNS. Deletion took 3 bases off V and 5 bases off J, with a span of 10 bases between the germline ends. The CDR3 goes from the cysteine to the phenylalanine over 13 residues. Solely the CDR3 DNA is kept, with 39 bases framed from the first base.